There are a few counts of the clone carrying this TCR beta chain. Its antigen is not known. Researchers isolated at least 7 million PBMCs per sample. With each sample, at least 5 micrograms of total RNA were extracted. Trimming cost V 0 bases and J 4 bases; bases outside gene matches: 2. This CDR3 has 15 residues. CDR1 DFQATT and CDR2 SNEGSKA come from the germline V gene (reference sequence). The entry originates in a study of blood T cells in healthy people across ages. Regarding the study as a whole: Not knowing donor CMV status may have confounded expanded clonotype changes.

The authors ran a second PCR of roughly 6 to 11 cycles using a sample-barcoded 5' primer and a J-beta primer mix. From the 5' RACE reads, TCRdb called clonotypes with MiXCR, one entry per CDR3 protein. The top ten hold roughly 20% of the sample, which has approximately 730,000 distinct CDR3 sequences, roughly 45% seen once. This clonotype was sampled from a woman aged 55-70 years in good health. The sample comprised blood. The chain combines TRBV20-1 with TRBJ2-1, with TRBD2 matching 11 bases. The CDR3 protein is CSARDRLAGYNEQFF. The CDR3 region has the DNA TGCAGTGCTAGAGACCGACTAGCGGGGTACAATGAGCAGTTCTTC.